Below, 6 T cell receptor beta chains from the same sample are listed, as sequenced in a study of T cell clusters in autoimmune cytopenias. TRB was amplified by touch-down multiplex PCR, primer pools A and B combined. TCRdb reprocessed the multiplex PCR reads, keeping one entry per CDR3 protein, no DNA. Its listing shows 12,000 or so distinct CDR3 sequences. TRB was amplified from 250 ng of peripheral blood genomic DNA per sample. These sequences were also reported in another study, on T cell repertoires in aging, cancer and after chemotherapy.

Sequenced: peripheral blood. Receptors originate from a human donor in good health.

V usage is TRBV28 and J usage is TRBJ2-7; TCRdb's D call, TRBD1, is unchecked because there is no DNA. The CDR3 covers 15 residues. CDR1 MDHEN and CDR2 SYDVKM come from the germline V gene. The CDR3: CASSFRSRVSYEQYF.

This clonotype is medium-sized by frequency. The chain uses TRBV6-5 and TRBJ1-1; TCRdb's D call of TRBD1 is untestable without DNA. Germline V gives CDR1 MNHEY, CDR2 SVGAGI. CDR3 size: 14 residues. CDR3 residues: CASRRDRGNTEAFF.

The chain links TRBV12-3 or TRBV12-4 to TRBJ2-7; TCRdb's D call of TRBD2 is untestable without DNA. The CDR3 is 14 amino acids. CDR3 residues: CASSLGGGGYEQYF.

This rearrangement joins TRBV20-1 to TRBJ1-1; the TRBD1 assignment by TCRdb is unverifiable without DNA. Germline CDR1 DFQATT, CDR2 SNEGSKA (reference sequence). CDR3 length: 14 residues. The CDR3 reads CSARVRRLNTEAFF.

This clonotype is classed as medium-sized (0.01 to 0.1%) by frequency. The rearrangement joins TRBV6-1 to TRBJ1-2; TCRdb lists TRBD1, though no DNA is available to test this call. The CDR3 consists of 18 residues. The germline gives CDR1 MNHNS, CDR2 SASEGT. CDR3 amino acids: CASSGMIGQGMLSYGYTF.

The chain couples TRBV7-2 to TRBJ2-2. Germline CDR1 and CDR2: SGHTA and FQGNSA. The CDR3 covers 17 residues. The CDR3 sequence: CASSFVLTGANTGELFF.